This T cell receptor beta chain was found in a study of blood T cell repertoires in COVID-19. At the level of the study: The United States, Italy and Spain provided the acute and convalescent COVID-19 samples. Sample material is recorded as cDNA or gDNA derived from T cells, B-cell-depleted T cells, or PBMCs.

Data came from immunoSEQ multiplex PCR; TCRdb stores just in-frame clones and leaves some out. The table includes roughly 82,000 clones, less than 95% detected once. The CDR3 consists of 16 residues. Germline V lookup: CDR1 SGHRS, CDR2 YFSETQ. Trimming at V came to 3 bases and at J to 1 base, leaving 5 bases not matched to a gene. What was sequenced was peripheral blood. The clonotype comes from a woman aged 50 to 60 in a cohort sampled during active COVID-19. The chain is built from TRBV5-1 and TRBJ1-4; 8 positions match TRBD1. This chain's CDR3 is CASSSGGSGTNEKLFF. CDR3 nucleotides: TGCGCCAGCAGCTCAGGGGGCTCGGGAACTAATGAAAAACTGTTTTTT.